The 7 T cell receptor beta chains given below trace back to one sample, sequenced in a study of blood T cell repertoires in COVID-19. Produced via immunoSEQ multiplex PCR; TCRdb's table is partial and in-frame only. The sample includes under 250,000 clones, 65% to 90% of them seen just once. Source material: PBMCs or T cells enriched from blood (not recorded which). The receptors shown here come from a woman between 50 and 59 years old with acute COVID-19.

The sample holds one count of this clone. This sequence joins TRBV14 and TRBJ1-2; D gene ambiguous. V was pared by 1 base and J by 0 bases, with 12 bases between. The CDR3 has 16 amino acids. Germline lookup yields CDR1 SGHDN and CDR2 FVKESK. CDR3 sequence reads: CASSQGIAGTNYGYTF. The CDR3 DNA follows: TGTGCCAGCAGCCAAGGAATTGCAGGAACTAACTATGGCTACACCTTC.

This clone was detected only a few times. V is TRBV12-5 and J is TRBJ2-5; no firm D call. The length of the CDR3 is 16 residues. With 1 base removed from V and 2 bases from J, the gap between germline ends came to 14 bases. Germline V gives CDR1 LGHNT, CDR2 FRNRAP. This CDR3 is CASGLGQDPFQETQYF. The CDR3 DNA reads as TGTGCTAGTGGTTTGGGCCAGGATCCGTTTCAAGAGACCCAGTACTTC.

Only a few counts were recorded for this clone. The gene calls are TRBV7-2 and TRBJ2-1, with 9 bases fitting TRBD2. Germline CDR1 is SGHTA and CDR2 is FQGNSA. This CDR3 comprises 15 residues. J gave up 10 bases and V 6 bases, and 13 bases lay outside the gene matches. CDR3 region: CASRRTGTSSTEQFF. The CDR3 bases are TGTGCCAGCAGACGAACCGGGACTAGCTCGACCGAGCAGTTCTTC.

This rearrangement joins TRBV7-2 to TRBJ2-1, with D possibly matching TRBD1 (5 bases). Per germline, CDR1 SGHTA and CDR2 FQGNSA. The CDR3 totals 16 residues. Trimming removed 0 bases from V and 7 bases from J, with 16 bases in between. CDR3 DNA sequence: TGTGCCAGCAGCTTAGCGTCAGGGCTCGTTGAGAATGAGCAGTTCTTC. The encoded protein is CASSLASGLVENEQFF.

V is TRBV2 and J is TRBJ2-1; 8 bases line up with TRBD1. The V gene end was trimmed by 4 bases and the J gene end by 8 bases; junction bases not matched to a gene: 10. The CDR3 is 15 residues long. The germline V gene encodes CDR1 SNHLY and CDR2 FYNNEI. CDR3 nucleotide sequence: TGTGCCAGCAGTGTCTCGGACAGGGCGAGTCATGAGCAGTTCTTC. Translation gives CASSVSDRASHEQFF.

Ten or more counts support this clone. This rearrangement joins TRBV15 to TRBJ2-2, with D possibly being TRBD1 (5 bases). This CDR3 has 16 amino acids. The ends were cut back, 4 bases at V and 4 bases at J, with 16 bases in the middle. From germline, CDR1 is LNHNV and CDR2 YYDKDF (reference sequence). CDR3 in amino acids: CATSTRSQQGTGELFF. The CDR3, as DNA: TGTGCCACCAGCACGCGGAGTCAGCAGGGCACCGGGGAGCTGTTTTTT. Full variable domain (outside the CDR3, taken from reference TRBV15 and TRBJ2-2): DAMVIQNPRYQVTQFGKPVTLSCSQTLNHNVMYWYQQKSSQAPKLLFHYYDKDFNNEADTPDNFQSRRPNTSFCFLDIRSPGLGDTAMYLCATSTRSQQGTGELFFGEGSRLTVL.

V and J are TRBV18 and TRBJ1-2, with D unclear. The V gene's germline CDR1 is KGHSH and CDR2 LQKENI. The CDR3 is made up of 12 amino acids. The V and J ends lost 5 bases and 6 bases respectively, with 10 bases between them. CDR3 protein: CASSFGDHGYTF. CDR3 in DNA: TGTGCCAGCTCATTCGGGGATCATGGCTACACCTTC.